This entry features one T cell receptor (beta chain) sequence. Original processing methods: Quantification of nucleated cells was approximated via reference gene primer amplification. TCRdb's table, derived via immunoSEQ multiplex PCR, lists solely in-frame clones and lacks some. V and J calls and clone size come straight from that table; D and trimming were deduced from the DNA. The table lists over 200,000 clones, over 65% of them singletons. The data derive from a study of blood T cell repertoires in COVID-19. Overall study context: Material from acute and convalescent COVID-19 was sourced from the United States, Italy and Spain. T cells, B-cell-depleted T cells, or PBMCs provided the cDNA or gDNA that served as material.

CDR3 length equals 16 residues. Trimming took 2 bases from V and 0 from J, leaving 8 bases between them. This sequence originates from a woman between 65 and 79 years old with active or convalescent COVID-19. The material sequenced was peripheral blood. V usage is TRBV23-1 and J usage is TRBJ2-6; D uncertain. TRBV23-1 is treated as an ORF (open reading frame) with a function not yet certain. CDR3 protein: CASSQISYSGANVLTF. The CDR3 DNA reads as TGCGCCAGCAGTCAAATCTCGTACTCTGGGGCCAACGTCCTGACTTTC.